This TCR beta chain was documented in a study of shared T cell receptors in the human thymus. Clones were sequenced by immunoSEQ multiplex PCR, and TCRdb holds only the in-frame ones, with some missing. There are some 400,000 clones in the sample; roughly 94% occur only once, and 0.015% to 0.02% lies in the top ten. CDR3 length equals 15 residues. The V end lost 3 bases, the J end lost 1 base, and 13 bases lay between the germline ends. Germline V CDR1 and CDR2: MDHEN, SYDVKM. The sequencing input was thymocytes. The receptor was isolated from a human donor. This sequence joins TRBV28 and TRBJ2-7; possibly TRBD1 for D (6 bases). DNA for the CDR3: TGTGCCAGCAGTTTTTTCCGGCAGGGGTCCTACGAGCAGTACTTC. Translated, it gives CASSFFRQGSYEQYF. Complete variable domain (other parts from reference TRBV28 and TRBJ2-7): DVKVTQSSRYLVKRTGEKVFLECVQDMDHENMFWYRQDPGLGLRLIYFSYDVKMKEKGDIPEGYSVSREKKERFSLILESASTNQTSMYLCASSFFRQGSYEQYFGPGTRLTVT.